One T cell receptor (beta chain) is described in this entry. Profiled with immunoSEQ multiplex PCR; TCRdb holds only in-frame clones, not every one. The sample lists fewer than 350,000 clones, around nine tenths occurring once. The source of the sample is a study of blood T cell repertoires in COVID-19. This clonotype was obtained from an older woman in a cohort exposed to, infected with or recovered from COVID-19 (not recorded which). Material: PBMCs or T cells enriched from blood (not recorded which).

The CDR3 sequence: CASSIRRQWANEQFF. The CDR3 bases are TGTGCCAGTAGTATAAGGAGACAGTGGGCCAATGAGCAGTTCTTC. The chain links TRBV19 to TRBJ2-1, with a possible D match to TRBD1 (5 bases). Trimming took 2 bases from V and 6 from J, leaving 14 bases between them. Germline V lookup: CDR1 LNHDA, CDR2 SQIVND (reference sequence). This CDR3 spans 15 amino acids.